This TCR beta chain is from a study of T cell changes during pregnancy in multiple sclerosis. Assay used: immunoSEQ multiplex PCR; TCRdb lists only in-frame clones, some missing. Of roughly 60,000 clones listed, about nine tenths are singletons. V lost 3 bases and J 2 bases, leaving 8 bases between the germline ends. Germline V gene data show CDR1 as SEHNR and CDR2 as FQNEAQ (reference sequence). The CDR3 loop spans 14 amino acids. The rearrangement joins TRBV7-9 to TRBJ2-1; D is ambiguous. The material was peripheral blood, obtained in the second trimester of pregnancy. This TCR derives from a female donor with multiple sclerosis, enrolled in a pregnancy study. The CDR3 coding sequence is TGTGCCAGCAGCTTCACTGAAACCTACAATGAGCAGTTCTTC. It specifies CASSFTETYNEQFF.